A selection of T cell receptor beta chains follows, all from one sample in a study of CD8 T cells in ankylosing spondylitis. One entry per CDR3 protein, called by TCRdb with MiXCR from the 5' RACE reads. The repertoire holds approximately 150,000 distinct CDR3 sequences, with just over 9.5% as singletons. The specimen sequenced was blood, either unsorted or a sorted T cell fraction (not recorded which). Receptor source: a female donor with ankylosing spondylitis or in good health (not recorded which). The CDR3 runs from the conserved cysteine through the conserved F or W. Each record gives: D gene, J gene, clone size, V gene, CDR3 DNA, CDR3 protein. The D gene is left open where the match is weak. The listing skips clone size in some rows; elsewhere it reads once, few, many or a size class.

TRBD2 TRBJ2-1 NA TRBV30 TGTGCCTGCAAAAGGGCTAGCGGGATAAGTGAGCAGTTCTTC CACKRASGISEQFF
TRBD1 TRBJ1-2 few TRBV9 TGTGCCAGCAGTTCGGGCACTGACAGGGGCTATGGCTACACCTTC CASSSGTDRGYGYTF
NA TRBJ2-1 few TRBV20-1 TGCAGTGCTAGACCGGACAATGAGCAGTTCTTC CSARPDNEQFF
NA TRBJ1-2 NA TRBV6-1 TGTGCCAGCAGCTCCCCGGGCCTAAACTATGGCTACACCTTC CASSSPGLNYGYTF
TRBD2 TRBJ2-3 few TRBV11-2 TGTGCCAGCAGCTACACTAGCGGGGGCACAGATACGCAGTATTTT CASSYTSGGTDTQYF
TRBD2 TRBJ2-1 NA TRBV4-2 TGTGCCAGCAGCCCCCCCCTGGCTAGCGGGAGTGTAGTCTCCTACAATGAGCAGTTCTTC CASSPPLASGSVVSYNEQFF
TRBD2 TRBJ2-1 few TRBV7-6 TGTGCCAGCAGCCGCGGACTAGCGGCCCTTAATGAGCAGTTCTTC CASSRGLAALNEQFF
TRBD2 TRBJ2-1 NA TRBV9 TGTGCCAGCAGCCCCTATAAGAAAACGACTAGCGGGAGGAATGAGCAGTTCTTC CASSPYKKTTSGRNEQFF
TRBD1 TRBJ1-4 NA TRBV7-6 TGTGCCAGCAGCCCCCGGGACAGAGCTGAAAAACTGTTTTTT CASSPRDRAEKLFF
NA TRBJ2-7 many TRBV12-3/TRBV12-4 TGTGCCAGCAGCTCGGGGGTGAACTACGAGCAGTACTTC CASSSGVNYEQYF
NA TRBJ2-1 NA TRBV15 TGTGCCACCAGCAGAGATCGGGCCAGCTACAATGAGCAGTTCTTC CATSRDRASYNEQFF
NA TRBJ2-3 many TRBV6-5 TGTGCCAGCAGTTACACGGGTTCCGCCTACACAGATACGCAGTATTTT CASSYTGSAYTDTQYF